The rows below give T cell receptor beta chains drawn from one sample of a study of blood T cell repertoires in COVID-19. Profiled with immunoSEQ multiplex PCR; TCRdb holds only in-frame clones, not every one. The sample has 400,000 to 500,000 clones, about 88% seen once. The specimen was PBMCs or T cells enriched from blood (not recorded which). These receptors were taken from a young woman who had been exposed to COVID-19. The CDR3 runs from the conserved cysteine through the conserved F or W. A D gene is named only where the DNA matches it firmly. Rows may omit the clone size; those that give it use once, few, many or a size class.

cdr3_nt,cdr3_aa,j_call,d_call,v_call,clone_size
TGTGCCAGCAGCCGGGGACAGGCACTCTACAATGAGCAGTTCTTC,CASSRGQALYNEQFF,TRBJ2-1,TRBD1,TRBV11-1,.
TGTGCCAGCAGTCCCTGGGACAGGGGGTTTGAGCAGTACTTC,CASSPWDRGFEQYF,TRBJ2-7,TRBD1,TRBV27,.
TGTGCCAGCAGTTTAAGCGGGGACTCCTACGAGCAGTACTTC,CASSLSGDSYEQYF,TRBJ2-7,TRBD2,TRBV28,.
TGTGCCAGCAGTTACTCGACTGGACTCGGGGGGCCTGAAGCTTTCTTT,CASSYSTGLGGPEAFF,TRBJ1-1,.,TRBV6-5,once
TGTGCCAGCAGTTATAGCGGGGGGCTCTCCTACGAGCAGTACTTC,CASSYSGGLSYEQYF,TRBJ2-7,TRBD2,TRBV28,.
TGTGCCAGCAGCAGGGACAGGCTTCGATACGAGCAGTACTTC,CASSRDRLRYEQYF,TRBJ2-7,.,TRBV21-1,few
TGTGCCAGTAGTATGACTAGCGGGTACTCCTACGAGCAGTACTTC,CASSMTSGYSYEQYF,TRBJ2-7,TRBD2,TRBV19,.
TGCAGCGGGGAGGGCGGGGTAGGCACTGAAGCTTTCTTT,CSGEGGVGTEAFF,TRBJ1-1,.,TRBV29-1,.
TGTGCCAGCACGAAGGACAGCCTCTCCTCACCCCTCCACTTT,CASTKDSLSSPLHF,TRBJ1-6,.,TRBV2,.
TGTGCCAGCAGCTTACCACAGGGGATCTACGAGCAGTACTTC,CASSLPQGIYEQYF,TRBJ2-7,TRBD1,TRBV11-2,.
TGTGCCAGCAGCCGCCTGGACAGGGCGGGCTACACCTTC,CASSRLDRAGYTF,TRBJ1-2,TRBD1,TRBV6-5,.
TGTGCCAGCAGCACCGGGACAGGGGGCTATGGCTACACCTTC,CASSTGTGGYGYTF,TRBJ1-2,TRBD1,TRBV6-5,once
TGTGCCAGCAGCCCCTACCTCGGGACTAGCGGGGGAAGAGTATCCTACAATGAGCAGTTCTTC,CASSPYLGTSGGRVSYNEQFF,TRBJ2-1,TRBD2,TRBV9,once
TGTGCCAGCAGGCAAGAGGGACAGGGTAATTCACCCCTCCACTTT,CASRQEGQGNSPLHF,TRBJ1-6,TRBD1,TRBV2,.
TGCGCCAGCAGCTTGACAGGGGGCGTTAATCAGCCCCAGCATTTT,CASSLTGGVNQPQHF,TRBJ1-5,TRBD1,TRBV5-1,.
TGTGCCTGGAGTTCCGGGGGGCCCTACGAGCAGTACTTC,CAWSSGGPYEQYF,TRBJ2-7,.,TRBV30,.
TGTGCCAGCTCAGGGGGCTACGAGCAGTACTTC,CASSGGYEQYF,TRBJ2-7,TRBD1,TRBV27,once
TGTGCCAGCAGCTTAGCTCGGTCCTTGTGGGGGGCCAACGTCCTGACTTTC,CASSLARSLWGANVLTF,TRBJ2-6,.,TRBV7-2,.
TGCGCCAGCAGCCAAGAGGGAGCGGGGGAGAACACCGGGGAGCTGTTTTTT,CASSQEGAGENTGELFF,TRBJ2-2,TRBD2,TRBV4-3,.
TGTGCCAGCAGCTTCGGAAGCGGGAGGCAGTTCTTC,CASSFGSGRQFF,TRBJ2-1,TRBD2,TRBV11-2,.
TGTGCCTGGAGCGTCCCAGGGTATGGCTACACCTTC,CAWSVPGYGYTF,TRBJ1-2,.,TRBV30,.
TGTGCCACCAGTGACACACCGTCGACAGGGGTCGGACAGCCCCAGCATTTT,CATSDTPSTGVGQPQHF,TRBJ1-5,TRBD1,TRBV24-1,.
TGTGCCAGCAGCTTAGGGGGACAGGGGATCTACGAGCAGTACTTC,CASSLGGQGIYEQYF,TRBJ2-7,TRBD1,TRBV5-4,.
TGTGCCAGCAGCGGACAGGGCTCGACGAACACCGGGGAGCTGTTTTTT,CASSGQGSTNTGELFF,TRBJ2-2,TRBD1,TRBV6-6,.
TGTGCCAGCACCTCATTCGGGGGGGAAGGCACAGATACGCAGTATTTT,CASTSFGGEGTDTQYF,TRBJ2-3,TRBD2,TRBV27,.
TGTGCCAGCAAAGGACAGGGGGCTTCCGAGCAGTACTTC,CASKGQGASEQYF,TRBJ2-7,TRBD1,TRBV3-1/TRBV3-2,.
TGTGCCAGCAGCCCCGAGGGTAGTTGGTCCCTTGAAGCTTTCTTT,CASSPEGSWSLEAFF,TRBJ1-1,.,TRBV11-2,.
TGTGCCAGCAGCTCGCGCGTCAGGGGATATGAAAAACTGTTTTTT,CASSSRVRGYEKLFF,TRBJ1-4,.,TRBV7-2,.
TGTGCCAGCAGCGGGGACAGCGCCAATTCACCCCTCCACTTT,CASSGDSANSPLHF,TRBJ1-6,TRBD1,TRBV5-8,few
TGTGCCAGCAGTGAAGGGCCTAATGAAAAACTGTTTTTT,CASSEGPNEKLFF,TRBJ1-4,.,TRBV6-1,.
TGTGCCAGCAGCCCACTTTCCGGGACAGGGCCATCCTACGAGCAGTACTTC,CASSPLSGTGPSYEQYF,TRBJ2-7,TRBD1,TRBV11-2,.
TGCGCCAGCACCATCGGACAGGGGATTACCCAAGAGACCCAGTACTTC,CASTIGQGITQETQYF,TRBJ2-5,TRBD1,TRBV5-1,.
TGCGCCAGCAATCCGGGTGGGACAGGGGGCGCTGGGGCCAACGTCCTGACTTTC,CASNPGGTGGAGANVLTF,TRBJ2-6,TRBD1,TRBV23-1,.
TGTGCCAGCACCGAAGGGAGGGACGATACGCAGTATTTT,CASTEGRDDTQYF,TRBJ2-3,TRBD2,TRBV7-9,.
TGTGCCAGCAGGTCGCCTGGGACAGGTAATCAGCCCCAGCATTTT,CASRSPGTGNQPQHF,TRBJ1-5,TRBD1,TRBV27,.
TGCAGCGCGACGGCTAACTATGGCTACACCTTC,CSATANYGYTF,TRBJ1-2,.,TRBV29-1,.
TGCGCCAGCAGCTGGAGACAGGGGGCCGGCACCGGGGAGCTGTTTTTT,CASSWRQGAGTGELFF,TRBJ2-2,TRBD1,TRBV5-1,.
TGTGCCAGCAGCTTAGCGAGGGCCCCCTTCCAGTACTTC,CASSLARAPFQYF,TRBJ2-5,.,TRBV11-2,.
TGTGCCAGCTACTCGGCTGGACAGGGCGATGGCTACACCTTC,CASYSAGQGDGYTF,TRBJ1-2,TRBD1,TRBV27,.
TGTGCCAGCAGCTTGACTAGCGGGGAGACCCAGTACTTC,CASSLTSGETQYF,TRBJ2-5,TRBD2,TRBV7-2,once
TGTGCCAGCAATTACCGGGACAGCTCCTACGAGCAGTACTTC,CASNYRDSSYEQYF,TRBJ2-7,TRBD1,TRBV7-2,.
TGCAGCGTTGTAATCGGACAAGAAGGTCAGCCCCAGCATTTT,CSVVIGQEGQPQHF,TRBJ1-5,.,TRBV29-1,.
TGCGCCAGCAGCTTGGAGCTGATTGAGCAGTTCTTC,CASSLELIEQFF,TRBJ2-1,.,TRBV5-1,few
TGTGCCAGCAGTTTGCCGTCTAGCGGGAGCGAGACCCAGTACTTC,CASSLPSSGSETQYF,TRBJ2-5,TRBD2,TRBV28,once
TGTGCCAGCAGCAAAGAACAGCGACTAGCAACTAATGAAAAACTGTTTTTT,CASSKEQRLATNEKLFF,TRBJ1-4,.,TRBV7-8,.
TGTGCCAGCCGCGACAGAAACACCGGGGAGCTGTTTTTT,CASRDRNTGELFF,TRBJ2-2,.,TRBV7-3,.
TGTGCCAGCAGCCAGTCCGGGGTCAACTATGGCTACACCTTC,CASSQSGVNYGYTF,TRBJ1-2,.,TRBV3-1/TRBV3-2,.
TGTGCCAGCAGCCAAGGATCGGCGGGGGTGGGGAGCGAGCAGTACTTC,CASSQGSAGVGSEQYF,TRBJ2-7,TRBD2,TRBV4-2,.
TGTGCCAGCTCACCAGTGGCAGGGGGCAGCAATCAGCCCCAGCATTTT,CASSPVAGGSNQPQHF,TRBJ1-5,TRBD1,TRBV18,.
TGTGCCAGCAGCTGGGGGACAGGGGCCGGGGCCAACGTCCTGACTTTC,CASSWGTGAGANVLTF,TRBJ2-6,TRBD1,TRBV11-3,.
TGTGCCACCAGCCGGGACAAAGGTCCTGAAGCTTTCTTT,CATSRDKGPEAFF,TRBJ1-1,.,TRBV15,.
TGTGCCAGCAGCCCCGGACTAGCGGAGACCCAGTACTTC,CASSPGLAETQYF,TRBJ2-5,TRBD2,TRBV9,.
TGTGCCAGCAGCGTAGGGAGCGGGAGCACAGATACGCAGTATTTT,CASSVGSGSTDTQYF,TRBJ2-3,.,TRBV9,.
TGTGCCAGCACCAACCCGGCGGCGGATTACAATGAGCAGTTCTTC,CASTNPAADYNEQFF,TRBJ2-1,.,TRBV7-9,.
TGTGCCAGCAGCCAAGGGGGAGAAGGCGGCGAGCAGTACTTC,CASSQGGEGGEQYF,TRBJ2-7,.,TRBV3-1/TRBV3-2,.